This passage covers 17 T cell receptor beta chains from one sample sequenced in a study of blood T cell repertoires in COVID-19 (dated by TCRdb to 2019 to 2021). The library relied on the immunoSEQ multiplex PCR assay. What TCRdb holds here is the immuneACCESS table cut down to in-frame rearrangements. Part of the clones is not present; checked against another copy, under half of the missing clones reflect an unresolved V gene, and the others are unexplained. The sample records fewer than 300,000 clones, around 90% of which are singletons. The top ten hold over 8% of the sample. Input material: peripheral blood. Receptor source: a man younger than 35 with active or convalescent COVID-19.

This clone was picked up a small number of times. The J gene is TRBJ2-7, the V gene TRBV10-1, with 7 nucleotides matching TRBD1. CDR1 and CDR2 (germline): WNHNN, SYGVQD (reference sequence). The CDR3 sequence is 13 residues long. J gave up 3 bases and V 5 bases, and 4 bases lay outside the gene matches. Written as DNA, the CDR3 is TGCGCCAGCAGTAGGGACAGCCTCTACGAGCAGTACTTC. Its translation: CASSRDSLYEQYF.

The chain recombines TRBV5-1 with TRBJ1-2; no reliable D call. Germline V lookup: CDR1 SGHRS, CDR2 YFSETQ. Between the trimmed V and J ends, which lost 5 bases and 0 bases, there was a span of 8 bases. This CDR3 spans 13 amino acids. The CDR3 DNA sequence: TGCGCCAGCAGAATGCAGACTAACTATGGCTACACCTTC. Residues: CASRMQTNYGYTF.

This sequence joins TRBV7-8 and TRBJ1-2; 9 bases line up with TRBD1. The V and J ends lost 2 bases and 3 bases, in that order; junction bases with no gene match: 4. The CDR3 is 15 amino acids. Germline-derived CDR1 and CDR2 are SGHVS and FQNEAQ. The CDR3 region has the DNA TGTGCCAGCAGCTTATACAGGGGGCCTGACTATGGCTACACCTTC. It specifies CASSLYRGPDYGYTF. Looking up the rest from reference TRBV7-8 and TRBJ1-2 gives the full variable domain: GAGVSQSPRYKVAKRGQDVALRCDPISGHVSLFWYQQALGQGPEFLTYFQNEAQLDKSGLPSDRFFAERPEGSVSTLKIQRTQQEDSAVYLCASSLYRGPDYGYTFGSGTRLTVV.

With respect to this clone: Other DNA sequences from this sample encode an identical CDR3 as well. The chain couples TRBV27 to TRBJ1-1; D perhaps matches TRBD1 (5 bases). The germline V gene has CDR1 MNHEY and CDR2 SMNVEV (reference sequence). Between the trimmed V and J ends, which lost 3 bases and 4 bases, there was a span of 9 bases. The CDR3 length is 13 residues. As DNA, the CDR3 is TGTGCCAGCAGTTTCTCCGGGGGCACTGAAGCTTTCTTT. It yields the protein CASSFSGGTEAFF.

Here the CDR3 reads CASSVVLSGGASNEQFF. The CDR3 DNA reads as TGTGCCAGCAGCGTAGTCCTTAGCGGGGGGGCTTCTAATGAGCAGTTCTTC. The genes are TRBV9 and TRBJ2-1; TRBD2 matches 11 bases. CDR1 is SGDLS, CDR2 YYNGEE, per germline. Trimming removed 0 bases from V and 7 bases from J; junction bases left unmatched: 9. CDR3 length: 17 residues.

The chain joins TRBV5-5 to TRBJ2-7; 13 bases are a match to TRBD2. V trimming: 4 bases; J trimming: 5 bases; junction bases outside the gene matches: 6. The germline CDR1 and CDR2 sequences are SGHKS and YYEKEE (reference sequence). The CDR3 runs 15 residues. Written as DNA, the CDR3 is TGTGCCAGCAGCGAACTAGCGGGGGGGCTCCACGAGCAGTACTTC. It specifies CASSELAGGLHEQYF. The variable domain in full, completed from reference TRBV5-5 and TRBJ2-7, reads DAGVTQSPTHLIKTRGQQVTLRCSPISGHKSVSWYQQVLGQGPQFIFQYYEKEERGRGNFPDRFSARQFPNYSSELNVNALLLGDSALYLCASSELAGGLHEQYFGPGTRLTVT.

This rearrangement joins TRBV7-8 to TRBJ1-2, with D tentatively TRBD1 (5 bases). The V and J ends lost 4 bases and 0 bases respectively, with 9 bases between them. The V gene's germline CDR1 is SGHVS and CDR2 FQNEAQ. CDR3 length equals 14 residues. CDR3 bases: TGTGCCAGCAGCTACCAGACAGCTAACTATGGCTACACCTTC. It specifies CASSYQTANYGYTF.

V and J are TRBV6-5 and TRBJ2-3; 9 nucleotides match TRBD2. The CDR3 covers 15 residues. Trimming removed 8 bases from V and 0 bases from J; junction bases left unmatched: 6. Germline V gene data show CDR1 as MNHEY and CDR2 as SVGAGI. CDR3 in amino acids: CASGSGTSSTDTQYF. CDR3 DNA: TGTGCCAGCGGATCCGGGACTAGCAGCACAGATACGCAGTATTTT.

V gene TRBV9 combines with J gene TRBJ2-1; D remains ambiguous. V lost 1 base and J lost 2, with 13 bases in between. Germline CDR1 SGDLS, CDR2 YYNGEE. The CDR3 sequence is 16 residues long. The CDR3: CASSVISGSAYNEQFF. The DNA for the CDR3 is TGTGCCAGCAGCGTAATATCCGGGTCCGCCTACAATGAGCAGTTCTTC.

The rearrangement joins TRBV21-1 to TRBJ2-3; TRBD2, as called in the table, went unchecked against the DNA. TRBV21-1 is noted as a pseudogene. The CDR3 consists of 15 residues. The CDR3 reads CASNTLAGGRDTQYF. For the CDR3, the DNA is TGTGCCAGCAACACACTAGCGGGGGGGCGTGATACGCAGTATTTT.

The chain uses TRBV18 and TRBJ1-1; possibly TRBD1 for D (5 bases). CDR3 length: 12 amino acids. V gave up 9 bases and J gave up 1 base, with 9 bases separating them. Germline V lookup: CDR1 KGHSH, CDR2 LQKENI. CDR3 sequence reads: CASGGTNTEAFF. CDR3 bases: TGTGCCAGTGGGGGGACGAACACTGAAGCTTTCTTT. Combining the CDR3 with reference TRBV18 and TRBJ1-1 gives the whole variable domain NAGVMQNPRHLVRRRGQEARLRCSPMKGHSHVYWYRQLPEEGLKFMVYLQKENIIDESGMPKERFSAEFPKEGPSILRIQQVVRGDSAAYFCASGGTNTEAFFGQGTRLTVV.

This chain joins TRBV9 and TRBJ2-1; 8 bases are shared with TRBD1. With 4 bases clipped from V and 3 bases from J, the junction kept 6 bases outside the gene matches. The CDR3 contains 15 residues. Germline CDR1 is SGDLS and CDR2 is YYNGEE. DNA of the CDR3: TGTGCCAGCAGCAACGGACAGGGCCACTACAATGAGCAGTTCTTC. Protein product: CASSNGQGHYNEQFF.

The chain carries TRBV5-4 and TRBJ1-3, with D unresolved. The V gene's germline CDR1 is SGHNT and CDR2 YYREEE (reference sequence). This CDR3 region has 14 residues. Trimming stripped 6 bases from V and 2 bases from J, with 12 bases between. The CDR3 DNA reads TGTGCCAGCATGAACGAGGTAGCTGGAAACACCATATATTTT. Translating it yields CASMNEVAGNTIYF. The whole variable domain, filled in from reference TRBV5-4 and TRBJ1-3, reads ETGVTQSPTHLIKTRGQQVTLRCSSQSGHNTVSWYQQALGQGPQFIFQYYREEENGRGNFPPRFSGLQFPNYSSELNVNALELDDSALYLCASMNEVAGNTIYFGEGSWLTVV.

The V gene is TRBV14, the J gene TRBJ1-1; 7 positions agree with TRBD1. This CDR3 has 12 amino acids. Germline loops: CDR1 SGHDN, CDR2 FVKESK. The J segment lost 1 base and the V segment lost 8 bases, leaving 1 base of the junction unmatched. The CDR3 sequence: CASGDRNTEAFF. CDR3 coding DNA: TGTGCCAGCGGGGACAGGAACACTGAAGCTTTCTTT.

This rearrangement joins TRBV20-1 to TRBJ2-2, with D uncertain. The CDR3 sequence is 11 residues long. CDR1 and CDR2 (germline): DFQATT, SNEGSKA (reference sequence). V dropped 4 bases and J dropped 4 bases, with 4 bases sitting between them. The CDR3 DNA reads TGCAGTGCTATTCTCACCGGGGAGCTGTTTTTT. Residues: CSAILTGELFF.

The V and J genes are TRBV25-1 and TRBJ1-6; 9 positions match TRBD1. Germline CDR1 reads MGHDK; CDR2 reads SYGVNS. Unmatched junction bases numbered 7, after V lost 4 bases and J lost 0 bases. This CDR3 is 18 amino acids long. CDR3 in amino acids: CASSGRTGGASYNSPLHF. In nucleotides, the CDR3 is TGTGCCAGCAGTGGGAGAACAGGGGGCGCCTCCTATAATTCACCCCTCCACTTT.

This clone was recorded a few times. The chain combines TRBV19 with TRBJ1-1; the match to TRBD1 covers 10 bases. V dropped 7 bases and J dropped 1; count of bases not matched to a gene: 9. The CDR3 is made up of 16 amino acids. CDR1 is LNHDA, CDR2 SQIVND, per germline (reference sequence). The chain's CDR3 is CASKPPGQGTNTEAFF. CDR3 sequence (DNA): TGTGCCAGTAAACCGCCGGGACAGGGGACGAACACTGAAGCTTTCTTT. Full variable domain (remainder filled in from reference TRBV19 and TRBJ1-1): DGGITQSPKYLFRKEGQNVTLSCEQNLNHDAMYWYRQDPGQGLRLIYYSQIVNDFQKGDIAEGYSVSREKKESFPLTVTSAQKNPTAFYLCASKPPGQGTNTEAFFGQGTRLTVV.